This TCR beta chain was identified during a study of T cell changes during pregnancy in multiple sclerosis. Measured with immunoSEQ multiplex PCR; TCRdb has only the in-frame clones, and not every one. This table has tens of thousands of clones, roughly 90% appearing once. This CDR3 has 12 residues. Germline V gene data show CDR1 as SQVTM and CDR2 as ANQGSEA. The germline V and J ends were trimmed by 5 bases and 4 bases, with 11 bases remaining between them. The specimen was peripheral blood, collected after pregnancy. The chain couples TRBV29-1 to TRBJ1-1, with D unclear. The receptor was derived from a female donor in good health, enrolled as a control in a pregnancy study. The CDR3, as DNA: TGCAGCGTTCCCCTGGGAGGCACTGAAGCTTTCTTT. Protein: CSVPLGGTEAFF.